The table lists the clone carrying this T cell receptor (beta chain) with a few counts. Its matching antigen is unknown. The V and J ends lost 4 bases and 6 bases respectively, with 18 bases between them. The CDR3 loop spans 15 amino acids. Germline V gene lookup returns CDR1 LGHNA and CDR2 YSLEER. TCRdb processed the 5' RACE reads anew with MiXCR; each CDR3 protein has one entry. The sample lists 260,000 or so distinct CDR3 sequences, around 15% occurring once. The data were obtained in a study of T-cell memory formation after mild COVID-19. For the study at large: Largely, TCR clusters stayed within a single donor. Study-wide results and limits: Of the contracting clones, CD4+ ones lay mainly in CM and EM, and CD8+ ones in EMRA.

This receptor was identified in a man between 18 and 35 years old who had mild COVID-19 (a few samples of this study predate the infection). Cell type and time point are not known. The J gene is TRBJ1-2, the V gene TRBV4-3; a possible D gene is TRBD1 (6 bases). Material for sequencing was PBMCs or a T cell subset sorted from them (not recorded which). CDR3 region: CASSLTAGTSNGYTF. The CDR3, as DNA: TGCGCCAGCAGCCTAACCGCCGGGACAAGTAATGGCTACACCTTC.